One sample yielded the 12 T cell receptor beta chains listed below, sequenced in a study of blood T cells in healthy people across ages (dated by TCRdb to the mid-2010s). The protocol used for the library was 5' RACE. TCRdb names Illumina HiSeq 2500 as the instrument used. A second PCR of roughly 7 to 11 cycles was performed with a sample-barcoded 5' primer and a J-beta primer mix. TCRdb reprocessed the public reads (quality trimming at Q25 with fastp, clone calling with MiXCR) and kept in-frame beta chains. Under each unique CDR3 protein, matching rows form one entry showing the most common genes and DNA. The sample table lists around 320,000 distinct CDR3 sequences, 25% to 30% of them with a count of one. 25% to 35% of the sample lies in the top ten. Sequencing was carried out using blood. The receptor set was obtained from a woman aged 70-85 years in good health.

The rearrangement uses TRBV5-1 and TRBJ2-3; no reliable D call. The germline V and J ends were trimmed by 0 bases and 3 bases, with 8 bases remaining between them. CDR3 length: 14 amino acids. Germline V gives CDR1 SGHRS, CDR2 YFSETQ. The CDR3 nucleotides read TGCGCCAGCAGCTTGGCCCCGACAACAGATACGCAGTATTTT. Protein product: CASSLAPTTDTQYF.

In this sample, this clonotype turned up a few times. The V call is TRBV4-1, the J call TRBJ2-1; 9 bases are a match to TRBD2. Germline CDR1 is MGHRA and CDR2 is YSYEKL. The CDR3 consists of 19 residues. J lost 1 base, V lost 1 base, and 11 bases had no gene match. The CDR3 loop is CASSQGVSGSRPSYNEQFF. The CDR3, as DNA: TGCGCCAGCAGCCAAGGGGTTAGCGGGAGCAGACCATCCTACAATGAGCAGTTCTTC.

This clonotype appeared a few times. This chain's CDR3 is CATSREIGRTLGGANVLTF. The CDR3 DNA reads TGTGCCACCAGCAGAGAAATAGGACGGACCCTCGGTGGGGCCAACGTCCTGACTTTC. This chain connects TRBV15 to TRBJ2-6; D unresolved. V was cut by 0 bases and J by 3 bases, with 18 bases left in between. The V gene's germline CDR1 is LNHNV and CDR2 YYDKDF (reference sequence). The CDR3 loop spans 19 amino acids.

V gene TRBV15 combines with J gene TRBJ1-2; TRBD1 is a possible D gene (5 bases). Germline V CDR1 and CDR2: LNHNV, YYDKDF (reference sequence). Trimming removed 5 bases from V and 4 bases from J, with 11 bases in between. This CDR3 spans 13 amino acids. The CDR3 DNA sequence: TGTGCCACCAGCGGACGGGACGGCTATGGCTACACCTTC. This codes for CATSGRDGYGYTF.

This clonotype appeared a few times. The chain carries TRBV2 and TRBJ2-3; the D is unclear. CDR1 is SNHLY and CDR2 is FYNNEI in the germline V gene. V lost 6 bases and J lost 0, with 13 bases in between. CDR3 size: 15 residues. As DNA, the CDR3 is TGTGCCAGCAGGGTCGACTTAACTAGCACAGATACGCAGTATTTT. Its translation: CASRVDLTSTDTQYF. Full variable domain (remainder filled in from reference TRBV2 and TRBJ2-3): EPEVTQTPSHQVTQMGQEVILRCVPISNHLYFYWYRQILGQKVEFLVSFYNNEISEKSEIFDDQFSVERPDGSNFTLKIRSTKLEDSAMYFCASRVDLTSTDTQYFGPGTRLTVL.

The gene calls are TRBV20-1 and TRBJ2-1, with 7 positions matching TRBD2. The germline gives CDR1 DFQATT, CDR2 SNEGSKA (reference sequence). The CDR3 is 17 residues long. The V and J ends lost 0 bases and 3 bases, in that order; junction bases with no gene match: 11. The CDR3 here is CSARDLTRGSGYNEQFF. The CDR3 region has the DNA TGCAGTGCTAGAGATCTAACCCGCGGGAGCGGCTACAATGAGCAGTTCTTC.

The CDR3 sequence: CASSLATSGRYNEQFF. CDR3 nucleotide sequence: TGTGCCAGCAGCTTAGCTACTAGCGGCAGATACAATGAGCAGTTCTTC. V is TRBV7-2 and J is TRBJ2-1, with 8 bases matching TRBD2. From germline, CDR1 is SGHTA and CDR2 FQGNSA. Trimming removed 0 bases from V and 4 bases from J; junction bases left unmatched: 5. This CDR3 contains 16 residues.

This chain links TRBV6-2 or TRBV6-3 with TRBJ1-1; 9 bases are a match to TRBD1. Germline V lookup: CDR1 MNHEY, CDR2 SVGEGT. The length of the CDR3 is 16 residues. The J segment lost 6 bases and the V segment lost 5 bases, leaving 13 bases of the junction unmatched. CDR3 DNA: TGTGCCAGCAGTCACCCAGCCGGGACAGGGAATTCTGAAGCTTTCTTT. It yields the protein CASSHPAGTGNSEAFF.

In this sample, this clonotype turned up once. The genes are TRBV7-9 and TRBJ1-1; TRBD1 agrees at 9 bases. Germline V gene data show CDR1 as SEHNR and CDR2 as FQNEAQ (reference sequence). Trimming took 5 bases from V and 5 from J; bases not matched to a gene: 6. This CDR3 contains 14 residues. The CDR3 is CASSRDREGTEAFF. The CDR3 nucleotides are TGTGCCAGCAGCCGGGACAGGGAGGGGACTGAAGCTTTCTTT. The entire variable domain, with the rest obtained from reference TRBV7-9 and TRBJ1-1, is as follows: DTGVSQNPRHKITKRGQNVTFRCDPISEHNRLYWYRQTLGQGPEFLTYFQNEAQLEKSRLLSDRFSAERPKGSFSTLEIQRTEQGDSAMYLCASSRDREGTEAFFGQGTRLTVV.

This clonotype was counted a few times. J is TRBJ2-7 and V is TRBV28; possible D gene TRBD1, 5 bases. This CDR3 region has 14 residues. Trimming took off 1 base at V and 5 bases at J, with 12 bases between the two ends. Per the germline V gene, CDR1 is MDHEN and CDR2 is SYDVKM. CDR3 bases: TGTGCCAGCAGTTTATCTTCCAGGGTCCACGAGCAGTACTTC. Translating it yields CASSLSSRVHEQYF.

This rearrangement joins TRBV10-3 to TRBJ2-7; D is possibly TRBD2 (6 bases). The CDR3 is 14 amino acids. In germline, CDR1 is ENHRY, CDR2 SYGVKD. V lost 7 bases, J lost 0 bases, and 13 bases lay in between. The chain's CDR3 is CAIMRDLSSYEQYF. In nucleotides, the CDR3 is TGTGCCATCATGCGGGACCTTAGCTCCTACGAGCAGTACTTC.

This clonotype was found a few times. This chain connects TRBV4-1 to TRBJ1-2; no reliable D call. The germline gives CDR1 MGHRA, CDR2 YSYEKL. V shed 0 bases and J shed 1 base, with 6 bases lying between them. The CDR3 is 14 amino acids. The CDR3 sequence: CASSQEGLNYGYTF. The CDR3 coding sequence is TGCGCCAGCAGCCAAGAAGGGCTTAACTATGGCTACACCTTC.